These T cell receptor beta chains were read from a single sample in a study of Graves' ophthalmopathy and Graves' hyperthyroidism. TCRdb called the multiplex PCR reads again in MiXCR, with one record for every CDR3 protein. Of fewer than 650,000 distinct CDR3 sequences listed, 20% to 25% were seen once; the top ten hold more than 5.5%. The material sequenced was peripheral blood. The receptors stem from a woman younger than 35 with stable Graves' hyperthyroidism. Some clones in this sample may be carry-over from other donors' samples. Both conserved end residues are part of each CDR3. D genes are given only for firm matches. Size is omitted from some rows. Given values are once, few, many or a class for expanded clones.

J gene: TRBJ1-5; V gene: TRBV12-3/TRBV12-4; D gene: NA; clone size: few; CDR3 DNA: TGTGCCAGCAGCCCCCGACCCACGGGCTATAGCAATCAGCCCCAGCATTTT; CDR3 protein: CASSPRPTGYSNQPQHF
J gene: TRBJ2-5; V gene: TRBV11-2; D gene: TRBD2; clone size: NA; CDR3 DNA: TGTGCCAGCAGCACAGCCCAACTACTAGCGGGCGAGACCCAGTACTTC; CDR3 protein: CASSTAQLLAGETQYF
J gene: TRBJ2-7; V gene: TRBV6-1; D gene: NA; clone size: many; CDR3 DNA: TGTGCCAGCAGTGAAGAGGGGGACATGGACTACGAGCAGTACTTC; CDR3 protein: CASSEEGDMDYEQYF
J gene: TRBJ2-7; V gene: TRBV5-1; D gene: NA; clone size: NA; CDR3 DNA: TGCGCCAGCAGCTCGTACGGGACTCCCAGCGGATCCGAGCAGTACTTC; CDR3 protein: CASSSYGTPSGSEQYF
J gene: TRBJ1-2; V gene: TRBV18; D gene: TRBD1; clone size: NA; CDR3 DNA: TGTGCCAGCTCACCAGAACCGGGACAGGGGGCGCATGGCTACACCTTC; CDR3 protein: CASSPEPGQGAHGYTF
J gene: TRBJ2-7; V gene: TRBV18; D gene: TRBD2; clone size: NA; CDR3 DNA: TGTGCCAGCTCACCGGGTAGCGGGGGTTACGAGCAGTACTTC; CDR3 protein: CASSPGSGGYEQYF
J gene: TRBJ1-1; V gene: TRBV15; D gene: NA; clone size: many; CDR3 DNA: TGTGCCACCAGCAGAGAGGGGGACACTGAAGCTTTCTTT; CDR3 protein: CATSREGDTEAFF
J gene: TRBJ2-2; V gene: TRBV6-5; D gene: NA; clone size: many; CDR3 DNA: TGTGCCAGCAGTTACGGGACACCCGTCGTGCCCGGGGAGCTGTTTTTT; CDR3 protein: CASSYGTPVVPGELFF
J gene: TRBJ1-3; V gene: TRBV30; D gene: NA; clone size: many; CDR3 DNA: TGTGCCTGGACAGGGTACGGAAACACCATATATTTT; CDR3 protein: CAWTGYGNTIYF
J gene: TRBJ2-7; V gene: TRBV5-1; D gene: TRBD1; clone size: many; CDR3 DNA: TGTGCCAGCAGTTTGGGACAGGGGGGCAACGAGCAGTACTTC; CDR3 protein: CASSLGQGGNEQYF
J gene: TRBJ1-1; V gene: TRBV5-1; D gene: NA; clone size: many; CDR3 DNA: TGCGCCAGCGGAGACAGCATGAACACTGAAGCTTTCTTT; CDR3 protein: CASGDSMNTEAFF
J gene: TRBJ2-5; V gene: TRBV15; D gene: TRBD1; clone size: NA; CDR3 DNA: TGTGCCACCAGCGCCCCGGGACAGGGGATTGAGACCCAGTACTTC; CDR3 protein: CATSAPGQGIETQYF
J gene: TRBJ2-2; V gene: TRBV6-2/TRBV6-3; D gene: TRBD1; clone size: many; CDR3 DNA: TGTGCCAGCAGCCAGACAGGGCGAAACACCGGGGAGCTGTTTTTT; CDR3 protein: CASSQTGRNTGELFF
J gene: TRBJ1-3; V gene: TRBV13; D gene: NA; clone size: many; CDR3 DNA: TGTGCCAGCAGCTTAGGCCGAGGAGGCTCTGGAAACACCATATATTTT; CDR3 protein: CASSLGRGGSGNTIYF
J gene: TRBJ2-2; V gene: TRBV6-5; D gene: TRBD1; clone size: NA; CDR3 DNA: TGTGCCAGCAGTTACGCGAGACAGGGCGGCACCGGGGAGCTGTTTTTT; CDR3 protein: CASSYARQGGTGELFF
J gene: TRBJ2-7; V gene: TRBV20-1; D gene: NA; clone size: few; CDR3 DNA: TGCAGTGCCAGATACGGGACAACCAACTCCTACGAGCAGTACTTC; CDR3 protein: CSARYGTTNSYEQYF
J gene: TRBJ1-1; V gene: TRBV29-1; D gene: NA; clone size: many; CDR3 DNA: TGCAGCGTTGAAGGCACCGGCCGTCCCGCCCGTGGAGCTTTCTTT; CDR3 protein: CSVEGTGRPARGAFF
J gene: TRBJ1-2; V gene: TRBV11-2; D gene: NA; clone size: many; CDR3 DNA: TGTGCCAGCAGCTTAGATGGGGTCCTGGTCGCTGGCTACACCTTC; CDR3 protein: CASSLDGVLVAGYTF
J gene: TRBJ1-1; V gene: TRBV30; D gene: TRBD1; clone size: NA; CDR3 DNA: TGTGCCTCCTGGACAGGGTTAGGAGCTGAAGCTTTCTTT; CDR3 protein: CASWTGLGAEAFF
J gene: TRBJ1-5; V gene: TRBV19; D gene: TRBD1; clone size: many; CDR3 DNA: TGTGCCAGTAGTATAGTTGGGACAGGGATGAAGCCCCAGCATTTT; CDR3 protein: CASSIVGTGMKPQHF
J gene: TRBJ2-2; V gene: TRBV5-5; D gene: TRBD2; clone size: NA; CDR3 DNA: TGTGCCAGCAGCTTGAGTAGCGGGGAACTTACCGGGGAGCTGTTTTTT; CDR3 protein: CASSLSSGELTGELFF
J gene: TRBJ1-5; V gene: TRBV29-1; D gene: NA; clone size: NA; CDR3 DNA: TGCAGCGTTGACCCGGTACAGAATCAGCCTCAGCATTTT; CDR3 protein: CSVDPVQNQPQHF
J gene: TRBJ1-5; V gene: TRBV6-1; D gene: NA; clone size: NA; CDR3 DNA: TGTGCCAGCAGTGAAGGTGGGCCCCAGCATTTT; CDR3 protein: CASSEGGPQHF
J gene: TRBJ2-7; V gene: TRBV12-3/TRBV12-4; D gene: TRBD1; clone size: many; CDR3 DNA: TGTGCCAGCAGTTTGGGACAGACCTACTACGAGCAGTACTTC; CDR3 protein: CASSLGQTYYEQYF
J gene: TRBJ2-7; V gene: TRBV12-3/TRBV12-4; D gene: TRBD1; clone size: many; CDR3 DNA: TGTGCCAGCAGTTTAGCGGGACAGTCCTACGAGCAGTACTTC; CDR3 protein: CASSLAGQSYEQYF
J gene: TRBJ1-1; V gene: TRBV24-1; D gene: NA; clone size: NA; CDR3 DNA: TGTGCCACCAGTGGCCTCACAGAGAACACTGAAGCTTTCTTT; CDR3 protein: CATSGLTENTEAFF
J gene: TRBJ1-2; V gene: TRBV6-1; D gene: NA; clone size: many; CDR3 DNA: TGTGCCAGCAGTGCCCGGGGGGACCTCTACCTGGGCTACACCTTC; CDR3 protein: CASSARGDLYLGYTF
J gene: TRBJ2-7; V gene: TRBV6-1; D gene: NA; clone size: many; CDR3 DNA: TGTGCCAGCAGTGTGGAGGGGAGATCCTACGAGCAGTACTTC; CDR3 protein: CASSVEGRSYEQYF